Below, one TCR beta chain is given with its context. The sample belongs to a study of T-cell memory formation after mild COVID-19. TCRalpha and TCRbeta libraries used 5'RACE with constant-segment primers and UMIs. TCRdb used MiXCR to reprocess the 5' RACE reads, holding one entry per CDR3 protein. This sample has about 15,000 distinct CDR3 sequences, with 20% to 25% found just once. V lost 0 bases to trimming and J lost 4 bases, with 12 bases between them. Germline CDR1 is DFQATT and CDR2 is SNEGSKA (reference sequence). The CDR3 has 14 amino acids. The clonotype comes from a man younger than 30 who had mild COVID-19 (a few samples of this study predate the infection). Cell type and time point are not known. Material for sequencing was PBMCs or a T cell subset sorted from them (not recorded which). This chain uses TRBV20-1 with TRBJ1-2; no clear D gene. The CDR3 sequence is CSAREGPDLYGYTF. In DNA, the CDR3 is TGCAGTGCTAGAGAAGGGCCGGACCTCTATGGCTACACCTTC.